This TCR beta chain was sequenced during a study of shared clonotypes between healthy human individuals. Whole-study context: CD8 memory received one plate per donor, CD8 naive two, CD4 memory three and CD4 naive three.

For this clone: The antigen remains unidentified.

The junction had 1 base not matched to a gene; V was cut back by 3 bases and J by 0 bases. This CDR3 has 14 amino acids. Germline values: CDR1 SGHDN, CDR2 FVKESK. Nashville, Tennessee was home to all donors, each a Caucasian adult. Authors' methods: For the immunoSEQ data, sequences were junction-only without quality scores, so filtering differed. Here immunoSEQ multiplex PCR was the method, and the copy in TCRdb shows in-frame clones only, minus some. That table supplies the V and J calls and clone size; D and trimming were determined from the DNA. The repertoire holds about 1.5 million clones, 98% seen once, with 0.4% to 0.55% in the top ten. Study conclusions and caveats: Researchers found naive subsets generally carried larger estimated richness than memory subsets.

The chain has TRBV14 and TRBJ1-2; 7 positions agree with TRBD1. The clonotype comes from a man aged 25-40 years in good health. The material sequenced was naive CD4+ T cells sorted from blood. Subset here: CD45RA+ positively selected. This CDR3 reads CASSQGTANYGYTF. The CDR3 DNA reads TGTGCCAGCAGCCAGGGGACAGCTAACTATGGCTACACCTTC.